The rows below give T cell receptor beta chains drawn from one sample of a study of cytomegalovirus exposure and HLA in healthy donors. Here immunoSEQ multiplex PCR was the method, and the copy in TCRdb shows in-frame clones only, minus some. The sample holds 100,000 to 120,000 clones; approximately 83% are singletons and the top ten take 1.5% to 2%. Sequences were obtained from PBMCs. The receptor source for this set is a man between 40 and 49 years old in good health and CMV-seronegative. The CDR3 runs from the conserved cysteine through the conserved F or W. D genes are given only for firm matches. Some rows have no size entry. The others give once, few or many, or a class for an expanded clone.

CASSPRDRLLQNEQYF	TGTGCCAGCAGCCCTCGGGACAGGCTGCTTCAGAACGAGCAGTACTTC	TRBD1	TRBV9	TRBJ2-7	-
CASSGSSGNTIYF	TGTGCCAGCAGTGGCAGCTCTGGAAACACCATATATTTT	-	TRBV25-1	TRBJ1-3	-
CASSQTGTVNTGELFF	TGTGCCAGCAGCCAAACCGGGACAGTAAACACCGGGGAGCTGTTTTTT	TRBD1	TRBV4-2	TRBJ2-2	once
CASSSGGVDNSPLHF	TGCGCCAGCAGCTCTGGGGGCGTGGATAATTCACCCCTCCACTTT	-	TRBV5-1	TRBJ1-6	-
CASSLAQASAYEQYF	TGTGCCAGCAGCTTAGCGCAGGCCTCTGCCTACGAGCAGTACTTC	-	TRBV7-2	TRBJ2-7	-
CASSPLLAGEQYF	TGTGCCAGCAGTCCTCTACTAGCGGGCGAGCAGTACTTC	TRBD2	TRBV6-1	TRBJ2-7	-
CASGRELAYSPLHF	TGTGCCAGCGGGCGAGAACTGGCGTATTCACCCCTCCACTTT	-	TRBV28	TRBJ1-6	-
CASRHGTNTYEQYF	TGTGCCAGCAGACACGGGACAAATACCTACGAGCAGTACTTC	-	TRBV6-1	TRBJ2-7	-
CASSPGQPYEQYF	TGTGCCAGCTCACCGGGACAGCCCTACGAGCAGTACTTC	TRBD1	TRBV18	TRBJ2-7	-
CASSLSGENSPLHF	TGTGCCAGCAGCTTGTCAGGGGAGAATTCACCCCTCCACTTT	-	TRBV11-2	TRBJ1-6	-
CASSGQAWGRGGYTF	TGTGCCAGCAGTGGCCAAGCTTGGGGGCGAGGTGGCTACACCTTC	-	TRBV6-5	TRBJ1-2	-
CASSLGAGTGVGYTF	TGCGCCAGCAGCTTGGGGGCCGGGACAGGGGTTGGCTACACCTTC	TRBD1	TRBV5-1	TRBJ1-2	-
CASSFLPSYGYTF	TGTGCCAGCAGTTTTCTTCCGTCCTATGGCTACACCTTC	-	TRBV28	TRBJ1-2	-
CAWSAGTGGGDQPQHF	TGTGCCTGGAGTGCAGGAACAGGGGGCGGCGATCAGCCCCAGCATTTT	TRBD1	TRBV30	TRBJ1-5	once
CASSLAPRTGGNQPQHF	TGTGCCAGCAGCCTCGCGCCCCGGACAGGGGGCAATCAGCCCCAGCATTTT	TRBD1	TRBV4-2	TRBJ1-5	-